A single sample is the source of the 27 T cell receptor beta chains below, sequenced in a study of molecular identifiers for immune sequencing clone quantification. TCRdb reanalysed the PCR reads using MiXCR and keeps one entry per CDR3 protein. Of 490,000 or so distinct CDR3 sequences listed, about a fifth were seen once; the top ten hold 0.84%. Sequenced: naive CD8+ T cells from blood, with Jurkat cell RNA spiked in. As for subset: FACS-sorted CD8+CD4-CCR7+CD45RA+ naive T cells. The receptors originated from a human donor in good health. Some libraries in this study had Jurkat cell RNA spiked in.

Only one count was recorded for this clonotype. A much larger clone lies one base from this, so it may be a read error. This sequence joins TRBV9 and TRBJ2-5; TRBD2 might be the D (6 bases). Germline CDR1 reads SGDLS; CDR2 reads YYNGEE. This CDR3 comprises 18 residues. CDR3 amino acids: CACSVEGRREYRQETQYF. In nucleotides, the CDR3 is TGTGCCTGCAGCGTAGAAGGGAGGAGGGAATATCGGCAAGAGACCCAGTACTTC.

Ten or more counts support this clonotype. The chain recombines TRBV25-1 with TRBJ2-5; 7 bases map to TRBD1. The germline V gene has CDR1 MGHDK and CDR2 SYGVNS. The V and J ends lost 3 bases and 5 bases, in that order; junction bases with no gene match: 6. CDR3 length: 14 amino acids. The chain's CDR3 is CASSEDRFEETQYF. In DNA form, the CDR3 reads TGTGCCAGCAGTGAGGACAGGTTTGAGGAGACCCAGTACTTC. Full variable domain (rest looked up from reference TRBV25-1 and TRBJ2-5): EADIYQTPRYLVIGTGKKITLECSQTMGHDKMYWYQQDPGMELHLIHYSYGVNSTEKGDLSSESTVSRIRTEHFPLTLESARPSHTSQYLCASSEDRFEETQYFGPGTRLLVL.

This clonotype has more than one count but fewer than ten. The chain combines TRBV4-3 with TRBJ2-3; 8 nucleotides agree with TRBD1. V lost 1 base, J lost 1 base, and 22 bases stayed unmatched. The V gene's germline CDR1 is LGHNA and CDR2 YSLEER. The CDR3 covers 22 residues. In DNA, the CDR3 is TGCGCCAGCAGCCAAGGGACAGGGTCTGTTAGTCCCCCGCTCATTGGCACAGATACGCAGTATTTT. Residues: CASSQGTGSVSPPLIGTDTQYF.

This chain connects TRBV27 to TRBJ1-4; D is possibly TRBD1 (6 bases). Per germline, CDR1 MNHEY and CDR2 SMNVEV (reference sequence). The CDR3 runs to 19 residues. Trimming shortened V by 4 bases and J by 4 bases, and 25 bases separated the two germline ends. As DNA, the CDR3 is TGTGCCAGCAGTTACTTCGGGACACCCGATACCCGTTATAATGAAAAACTGTTTTTT. This translates into CASSYFGTPDTRYNEKLFF.

This clonotype was seen a few times. The J gene is TRBJ2-7, the V gene TRBV7-2; D possibly corresponds to TRBD1 (6 bases). This CDR3 spans 13 amino acids. With 5 bases removed from V and 4 bases from J, the gap between germline ends came to 12 bases. Per germline, CDR1 SGHTA and CDR2 FQGNSA. For the CDR3, the DNA is TGTGCCAGCAGCGCCCGGACAGATTACGAGCAGTACTTC. Residues: CASSARTDYEQYF.

The chain has TRBV3-1 and TRBJ2-1, with 12 bases that match TRBD2. The V and J ends lost 1 base and 9 bases, in that order; junction bases with no gene match: 10. This CDR3 is 17 amino acids long. Germline V CDR1 and CDR2: LGHDT, YNNKEL (reference sequence). The chain's CDR3 is CASSQGASGRAGGEQFF. The CDR3 DNA reads as TGTGCCAGCAGCCAAGGGGCTAGCGGGAGGGCCGGGGGTGAGCAGTTCTTC.

Remarks on this clonotype: This may be a read error: a much more frequent sequence differs by one nucleotide. The J gene is TRBJ1-2, the V gene TRBV12-3 or TRBV12-4, with TRBD1 matching over 8 bases. The V and J ends lost 6 bases and 4 bases, in that order; junction bases with no gene match: 16. CDR3 size: 17 residues. The CDR3 DNA follows: TGTGCCAGCAGATCCCCCGCAACACAGACAGGGGCCTATGGCTACACCTTC. Residues: CASRSPATQTGAYGYTF.

This chain links TRBV2 with TRBJ2-2; TRBD2 matches at 13 bases. With V trimmed by 3 bases and J by 6 bases, 4 bases remained unmatched. Germline loops: CDR1 SNHLY, CDR2 FYNNEI. The CDR3 contains 16 residues. The CDR3 DNA follows: TGTGCCAGCAGTGAGTCAGGACTAGCGGGGGCCGGGGAGCTGTTTTTT. It is translated as CASSESGLAGAGELFF.

This clonotype was picked up many times. The chain recombines TRBV5-4 with TRBJ1-2; D gene unclear. The CDR3 contains 13 residues. The V end lost 0 bases, the J end lost 2 bases, and 5 bases lay between the germline ends. Germline-derived CDR1 and CDR2 are SGHNT and YYREEE (reference sequence). CDR3 sequence reads: CASSLVGNYGYTF. CDR3 nucleotides: TGTGCCAGCAGCTTGGTGGGGAACTATGGCTACACCTTC.

A few counts support this clonotype. V is TRBV4-1 and J is TRBJ1-5, with D possibly matching TRBD1 (6 bases). Trimming took off 5 bases at V and 7 bases at J, with 18 bases between the two ends. The CDR3 consists of 15 residues. The germline CDR1 and CDR2 sequences are MGHRA and YSYEKL. The CDR3 DNA is TGCGCCAGCAGCATCCTGGGGGGCGAAAGACAGCCCCAGCATTTT. Translation: CASSILGGERQPQHF.

At least ten counts were recorded for this clonotype. This chain joins TRBV6-2 or TRBV6-3 and TRBJ1-1, with D tentatively TRBD1 (6 bases). The CDR3 totals 15 residues. CDR1 MNHEY and CDR2 SVGEGT come from the germline V gene. V gave up 2 bases and J gave up 7 bases, with 17 bases separating them. CDR3 sequence reads: CASSYIAFGTNEAFF. The CDR3 region has the DNA TGTGCCAGCAGTTACATAGCGTTCGGGACAAATGAAGCTTTCTTT.

The J gene is TRBJ2-3, the V gene TRBV7-3; TRBD2 matches 12 bases. This CDR3 spans 18 amino acids. Germline values: CDR1 SGHTA, CDR2 FQGTGA. The ends lost 0 bases at V and 3 bases at J; junction bases unmatched: 7. The CDR3 protein is CASSLTLAGGGGTDTQYF. The CDR3 nucleotides are TGTGCCAGCAGCTTAACACTAGCGGGAGGAGGTGGAACAGATACGCAGTATTTT.

This clonotype was observed a handful of times. For the CDR3, the DNA is TGTGCCAGCAGCCAGCAGGGAGTCAATGAGCAGTTCTTC. This gives the protein CASSQQGVNEQFF. The chain carries TRBV11-2 and TRBJ2-1, with D possibly being TRBD1 or TRBD2 (5 bases each). The germline V and J ends were trimmed by 5 bases and 6 bases, with 11 bases remaining between them. The CDR3 contains 13 residues. Germline V gene sequence: CDR1 SGHAT, CDR2 FQNNGV.

In its sample, this clonotype was seen many times. This chain links TRBV6-5 with TRBJ2-7; 9 positions match TRBD1. V lost 2 bases to trimming and J lost 5 bases; unmatched junction nucleotides: 7. Germline CDR1 and CDR2: MNHEY and SVGAGI. This CDR3 has 15 amino acids. The CDR3 nucleotides read TGTGCCAGCAGTTACGGGACAGGGAGTGTCCACGAGCAGTACTTC. This translates into CASSYGTGSVHEQYF.

This clonotype has more than one count but fewer than ten. CDR3 nucleotides: TGTGCCAGCAGCAGCCCGGGTACCGCGGGGGAGCAGTACTTC. The encoded protein is CASSSPGTAGEQYF. The chain has TRBV6-1 and TRBJ2-7; TRBD2 might be the D (6 bases). Germline lookup yields CDR1 MNHNS and CDR2 SASEGT. V dropped 6 bases and J dropped 7 bases, with 19 bases sitting between them. The CDR3 has 14 amino acids.

This chain uses TRBV4-3 with TRBJ2-3; D unclear. CDR1 is LGHNA and CDR2 is YSLEER in the germline V gene. The germline V and J ends were trimmed by 2 bases and 0 bases, with 9 bases remaining between them. The CDR3 has 15 residues. CDR3 residues: CASSQLPSSTDTQYF. Here the CDR3 DNA reads TGCGCCAGCAGCCAATTACCTAGTAGCACAGATACGCAGTATTTT.

In the case of this clonotype: A read error may account for a junction end that differs from germline. The chain joins TRBV14 to TRBJ1-2; D possibly corresponds to TRBD1 (5 bases). CDR1 and CDR2 from the germline V gene are SGHDN and FVKESK. This CDR3 has 14 residues. CDR3 region: CANSPRGHPLGYTF. CDR3 nucleotides: TGTGCCAACAGCCCTAGAGGACACCCCCTAGGCTACACCTTC.

This clonotype was seen at least ten times. J is TRBJ2-3 and V is TRBV11-2; D is unclear. Germline-derived CDR1 and CDR2 are SGHAT and FQNNGV. The CDR3 sequence is 12 residues long. The V and J ends lost 5 bases and 2 bases respectively, with 5 bases between them. CDR3 residues: CASSRVTDTQYF. CDR3 in DNA: TGTGCCAGCAGCAGAGTCACAGATACGCAGTATTTT.

This clonotype was observed a handful of times. The chain is built from TRBV20-1 and TRBJ2-7; 7 bases align to TRBD2. Germline CDR1 DFQATT, CDR2 SNEGSKA (reference sequence). The CDR3 length is 15 residues. V shed 0 bases, J shed 3 bases, and the junction held 8 bases outside the gene matches. The CDR3 nucleotides are TGCAGTGCTAGAGATAATGTTGCGGGAGACTACGAGCAGTACTTC. This encodes CSARDNVAGDYEQYF.

This clonotype was detected ten times or more. The chain employs TRBV11-2 and TRBJ2-3, with D maybe TRBD2 (5 bases). The CDR3 extends over 15 amino acids. Deletions cut 0 bases from V and 0 bases from J, with 7 bases between. Germline V lookup: CDR1 SGHAT, CDR2 FQNNGV. The chain's CDR3 is CASSLEKRSTDTQYF. The CDR3, as DNA: TGTGCCAGCAGCTTAGAGAAGCGGAGCACAGATACGCAGTATTTT.

This clonotype appeared many times. The chain carries TRBV30 and TRBJ1-1; no clear D gene. Trimming removed 0 bases at V and 4 bases at J, with 6 bases between. The CDR3 totals 12 residues. The V gene's germline CDR1 is GTSNPN and CDR2 SVGIG (reference sequence). The CDR3 nucleotides read TGTGCCTGGAGTGTACCGATCACTGAAGCTTTCTTT. Translation gives CAWSVPITEAFF.

This clonotype appeared many times. V and J are TRBV11-2 and TRBJ2-1, with 11 bases identical to TRBD2. The CDR3 length is 15 residues. The germline V gene encodes CDR1 SGHAT and CDR2 FQNNGV. V gave up 1 base and J gave up 7 bases; unmatched junction bases: 3. DNA of the CDR3: TGTGCCAGCAGCTTAGTGACTAGCGGGAAGAATGAGCAGTTCTTC. It specifies CASSLVTSGKNEQFF.

Comments on this clonotype: The CDR3 does not close with the conserved phenylalanine or tryptophan, likely indicating a read error. The chain carries TRBV6-5 and TRBJ1-1; D is perhaps TRBD1 (6 bases). Looked up from germline, CDR1 is MNHEY and CDR2 is SVGAGI. The CDR3 covers 14 residues. Trimming stripped 6 bases from V and 7 bases from J, with 18 bases between. The CDR3 coding sequence is TGTGCCAGCAGCTCCCTCACAGGGCCCTATGAAGCTTTCTCT. The encoded protein is CASSSLTGPYEAFS.

This clonotype was counted many times. The V and J genes are TRBV30 and TRBJ1-5; 8 bases match TRBD1. Germline V gene data show CDR1 as GTSNPN and CDR2 as SVGIG (reference sequence). The CDR3 consists of 14 residues. V lost 0 bases to trimming and J lost 2 bases; unmatched junction nucleotides: 0. CDR3 bases: TGTGCCTGGAGTGTGACAGGGGGCAATCAGCCCCAGCATTTT. Its translation: CAWSVTGGNQPQHF.

A remark on this clonotype: A much larger clone lies a single base off, so this may be a read error. This sequence joins TRBV5-1 and TRBJ1-1, with a tentative D call TRBD1 (5 bases). Germline CDR1 SGHRS, CDR2 YFSETQ. The CDR3 runs 16 residues. DNA of the CDR3: TGCGCCAGCAGCTTGGAAACGTCGGGGCAGAACACTAAAGCTTTCTTT. This translates into CASSLETSGQNTKAFF.

As for this clonotype: A junction end diverges from the germline sequence, so it may reflect a read error. The rearrangement joins TRBV12-3 or TRBV12-4 to TRBJ1-1; TRBD1 is a possible D gene (6 bases). The CDR3 extends over 13 amino acids. CDR3 loop: CAGSFAGATEAFF. The DNA of the CDR3 is TGTGCCGGCAGTTTCGCAGGGGCCACTGAAGCTTTCTTT.

This clonotype was seen more than once but under ten times. The V and J genes are TRBV20-1 and TRBJ1-5; 9 bases line up with TRBD1. CDR3 length equals 16 residues. The V gene end was trimmed by 6 bases and the J gene end by 0 bases; junction bases not matched to a gene: 9. Germline CDR1 DFQATT, CDR2 SNEGSKA (reference sequence). CDR3: CSASGTGTYSNQPQHF. In DNA, the CDR3 is TGCAGTGCGTCCGGGACAGGGACCTATAGCAATCAGCCCCAGCATTTT.